Below, 11 T cell receptor beta chains from the same sample are listed, as sequenced in a study of vaccination effects on CD4 cells after COVID-19. Only in-frame clones appear in the TCRdb table, and some are missing; sequencing was by immunoSEQ multiplex PCR. The table includes roughly 46,000 clones, about 70% detected once. At the end of around 11 days of culture, CD4+ T cells were isolated. A positive SARS-CoV-2 PCR test fell between March and December 2020. All participants had two doses of either the BNT162b2 or mRNA-1273 vaccine. Their antigens remain unidentified. The sequences come from CD4+ T cells from PBMCs cultured without peptide, collected after COVID-19 vaccination. These receptors were taken from a human donor who had a prior SARS-CoV-2 infection.

The chain joins TRBV20-1 to TRBJ1-1, with 7 bases matching TRBD1. V shed 3 bases and J 5 bases; nucleotides not matched to a gene: 9. CDR3 length: 14 amino acids. The germline V gene encodes CDR1 DFQATT and CDR2 SNEGSKA (reference sequence). The CDR3 is CSASKRGHWTEAFF. The CDR3 DNA sequence: TGCAGTGCTAGTAAAAGGGGGCACTGGACTGAAGCTTTCTTT.

The chain employs TRBV4-1 and TRBJ2-3; 10 bases fit TRBD1. The CDR3 contains 16 residues. CDR1 and CDR2 (germline): MGHRA, YSYEKL. J was trimmed by 3 bases and V by 3 bases; bases with no gene match: 6. The CDR3: CASSHPRQGATDTQYF. The CDR3 DNA sequence: TGCGCCAGCAGCCATCCCAGACAGGGGGCTACAGATACGCAGTATTTT.

The rearrangement links TRBV6-5 to TRBJ2-1; D gene ambiguous. Trimming took off 0 bases at V and 0 bases at J, with 9 bases between the two ends. Germline CDR1 reads MNHEY; CDR2 reads SVGAGI. This CDR3 is built from 16 residues. The CDR3 sequence: CASSYSLGISYNEQFF. In DNA form, the CDR3 reads TGTGCCAGCAGTTACTCGCTCGGAATCTCCTACAATGAGCAGTTCTTC.

The chain recombines TRBV5-1 with TRBJ2-3; TRBD2 agrees at 7 bases. Germline V CDR1 and CDR2: SGHRS, YFSETQ. The V and J ends lost 0 bases and 1 base, in that order; junction bases with no gene match: 5. This CDR3 spans 16 amino acids. DNA of the CDR3: TGCGCCAGCAGCTTGGGCCCCACTAGCGGCACAGATACGCAGTATTTT. This sequence encodes CASSLGPTSGTDTQYF.

The CDR3 bases are TGTGCCAGCAGGGGACTAGCGGGAGTGTTGGTCAATGAGCAGTTCTTC. Its translation: CASRGLAGVLVNEQFF. V and J are TRBV2 and TRBJ2-1, with 14 bases aligning to TRBD2. The V segment lost 6 bases and the J segment 6 bases; nucleotides outside the gene matches: 7. The CDR3 loop spans 16 amino acids. CDR1 and CDR2 (germline): SNHLY, FYNNEI.

The chain employs TRBV9 and TRBJ2-1, with 11 bases fitting TRBD2. Germline assignment: CDR1 SGDLS and CDR2 YYNGEE. Trimming removed 3 bases from V and 7 bases from J; junction bases left unmatched: 9. The CDR3 sequence is 16 residues long. The CDR3 coding sequence is TGTGCCAGCAGCGGCACTAGCGGGAGTATAATAAATGAGCAGTTCTTC. This sequence encodes CASSGTSGSIINEQFF.

This clone was recorded a few times. This chain uses TRBV9 with TRBJ2-2; no clear D. The CDR3 totals 15 residues. The V end lost 0 bases, the J end lost 2 bases, and 8 bases lay between the germline ends. Germline V gene sequence: CDR1 SGDLS, CDR2 YYNGEE. The CDR3 here is CASSVEARNTGELFF. The DNA for the CDR3 is TGTGCCAGCAGCGTAGAAGCCAGAAACACCGGGGAGCTGTTTTTT.

This clone was observed once. J is TRBJ2-5 and V is TRBV20-1; possibly TRBD2 for D (6 bases). The V gene lost 3 bases and the J gene lost 5 bases, with 13 bases spanning the gap. The CDR3 runs to 13 residues. Germline CDR1 reads DFQATT; CDR2 reads SNEGSKA (reference sequence). This chain's CDR3 is CSASGGNGETQYF. CDR3 DNA: TGCAGTGCTAGTGGCGGGAACGGCGAGACCCAGTACTTC.

V and J are TRBV9 and TRBJ2-7; D is ambiguous. The CDR3 spans 14 residues. Germline V CDR1 and CDR2: SGDLS, YYNGEE. V lost 0 bases and J 6 bases, leaving 13 bases between the germline ends. The CDR3 is CASSVGSSNGEQYF. The DNA of the CDR3 is TGTGCCAGCAGCGTAGGAAGTAGTAATGGCGAGCAGTACTTC.

This chain links TRBV5-4 with TRBJ2-2, with a tentative D call TRBD1 (6 bases). This CDR3 is 15 amino acids long. V lost 4 bases to trimming and J lost 4 bases, with 14 bases between them. Germline CDR1 SGHNT, CDR2 YYREEE (reference sequence). The chain's CDR3 is CASSPQGMTTGELFF. The DNA for the CDR3 is TGTGCCAGCAGCCCACAGGGTATGACCACCGGGGAGCTGTTTTTT.

V usage is TRBV6-5 and J usage is TRBJ1-4, with D perhaps matching TRBD1 (5 bases). The CDR3 is 14 residues long. Trimming took off 8 bases at V and 4 bases at J, with 14 bases between the two ends. Germline CDR1 reads MNHEY; CDR2 reads SVGAGI. CDR3 loop: CASGRDYRNEKLFF. In nucleotides, the CDR3 is TGTGCCAGCGGCCGGGACTATCGTAATGAAAAACTGTTTTTT.